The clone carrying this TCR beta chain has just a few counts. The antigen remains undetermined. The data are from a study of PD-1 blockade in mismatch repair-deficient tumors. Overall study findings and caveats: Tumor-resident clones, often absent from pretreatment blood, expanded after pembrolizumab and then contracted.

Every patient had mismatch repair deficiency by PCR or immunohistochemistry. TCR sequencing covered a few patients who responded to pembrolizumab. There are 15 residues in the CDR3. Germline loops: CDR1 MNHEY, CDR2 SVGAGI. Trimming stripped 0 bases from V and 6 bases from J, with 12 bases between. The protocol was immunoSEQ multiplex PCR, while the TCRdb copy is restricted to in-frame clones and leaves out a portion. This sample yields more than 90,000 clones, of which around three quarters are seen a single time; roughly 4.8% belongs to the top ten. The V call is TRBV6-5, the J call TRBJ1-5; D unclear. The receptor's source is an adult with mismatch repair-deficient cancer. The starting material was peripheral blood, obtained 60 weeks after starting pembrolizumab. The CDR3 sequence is CASSYSFAGAQPQHF. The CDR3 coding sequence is TGTGCCAGCAGTTACTCTTTCGCAGGTGCTCAGCCCCAGCATTTT.